The entry below gives a single T cell receptor (beta chain) sequence along with its context. Sequencing was performed with immunoSEQ multiplex PCR; in TCRdb, only in-frame clones are kept and a portion is missing. The sample shows 700,000 or so clones, approximately 83% of them seen only once. This entry comes from a study of shared T cell receptors in the human thymus. V was clipped by 4 bases and J by 0 bases, with 22 bases between them. This CDR3 has 18 residues. Germline V CDR1 and CDR2: SGDLS, YYNGEE. The same data also contributed to another study, on human thymus T cells. That paper adds: Donation was from healthy Finnish infants who were having corrective surgery that addressed congenital heart defects. Corrective cardiac operations yielded the resected thymus tissue. Across thymic and blood repertoires, the usage of V and J genes appeared to be biased.

The source is a girl less than two years old with a congenital heart defect. The sample comprised thymocytes. This chain links TRBV9 with TRBJ1-2; tentative D call: TRBD1 (6 bases). CDR3 in DNA: TGTGCCAGCAGCCGAACTCGCCTAGGACAGACTGCTAACTATGGCTACACCTTC. Its protein is CASSRTRLGQTANYGYTF.